The following is a T cell receptor beta chain sequence with its context. The antigen is unknown. The method was immunoSEQ multiplex PCR; TCRdb's version includes in-frame clones alone and lacks a portion of them. The sample includes about 83,000 clones, approximately 83% of them seen just once. The data stem from a study of OX40 agonist ivuxolimab in advanced cancers. Study-wide results and caveats: Part of the nonresponder group also had normalized T-cell clonal expansion that was low.

CDR3 length: 15 residues. The TCR originated in an adult with an advanced solid tumor such as melanoma, head and neck, liver or kidney cancer. Sequenced here: CD4+ or CD8+ T cells sorted from blood, sampled in a trial of the OX40 agonist ivuxolimab. This sequence joins TRBV21-1 and TRBJ2-5; TRBD2 was called by the table and not checked on the DNA. TRBV21-1 counts as a pseudogene. The CDR3 here is CASSSGASGQETQYF. The CDR3, as DNA: TGTGCCAGCAGCAGTGGCGCTAGCGGGCAAGAGACCCAGTACTTC.